Shown below are 18 T cell receptor beta chains from a single sample sequenced in a study of shared clonotypes between healthy human individuals. Sequencing was performed with immunoSEQ multiplex PCR; in TCRdb, only in-frame clones are kept and a portion is missing. The table lists some 95,000 clones, 67% of them singletons. The sequenced sample was memory CD8+ T cells sorted from blood. Stated subset: CD45RO+ cells pooled with CCR7-negative TemRA cells. The source of these receptors is a young man in good health.

The chain is built from TRBV9 and TRBJ2-2; 7 bases are a match to TRBD2. J was trimmed by 5 bases and V by 0 bases; bases with no gene match: 7. The CDR3 loop spans 16 amino acids. The germline CDR1 and CDR2 sequences are SGDLS and YYNGEE. CDR3 amino acids: CASSVAGGGRTGELFF. CDR3 DNA: TGTGCCAGCAGCGTAGCTGGGGGAGGGCGTACCGGGGAGCTGTTTTTT.

This clone appeared a few times. DNA for the CDR3: TGCAGCGTCCCCGCGGTCGGGGGGCGGTCGAACGAGCAGTACTTC. This gives the protein CSVPAVGGRSNEQYF. This sequence joins TRBV29-1 and TRBJ2-7, with a weak D call TRBD2 (7 bases). The V gene's germline CDR1 is SQVTM and CDR2 ANQGSEA. The V end was cut by 6 bases, the J end by 5 bases, with 23 bases between. The CDR3 contains 15 residues.

The gene calls are TRBV9 and TRBJ2-1; D is uncertain. The ends were cut back, 0 bases at V and 6 bases at J, with 10 bases in the middle. The V gene's germline CDR1 is SGDLS and CDR2 YYNGEE. The CDR3 sequence is 14 residues long. CDR3 DNA sequence: TGTGCCAGCAGCGTAGCTAGGTCCATCAATGAGCAGTTCTTC. It yields the protein CASSVARSINEQFF.

The V and J genes are TRBV25-1 and TRBJ2-3; tentatively, D is TRBD1 or TRBD2 (5 bases each). Germline V CDR1 and CDR2: MGHDK, SYGVNS. There are 18 residues in the CDR3. Trimming left V 1 base short and J 3 bases short, with 20 bases between. This CDR3 reads CASSELGGGPHGTDTQYF. Here the CDR3 DNA reads TGTGCCAGCAGTGAATTGGGTGGGGGACCCCATGGGACAGATACGCAGTATTTT.

As regards this clone: Other DNA sequences in the same sample also yield this CDR3. The CDR3, as DNA: TGTGCCAGCAGAATCCGGGAGTATAGCAATCAGCCCCAGCATTTT. It encodes CASRIREYSNQPQHF. The chain has TRBV6-5 and TRBJ1-5; D ambiguous. This CDR3 is 15 amino acids long. The germline V and J ends were trimmed by 6 bases and 0 bases, with 12 bases remaining between them. CDR1 is MNHEY, CDR2 SVGAGI, per germline.

The rearrangement links TRBV4-1 to TRBJ2-7, with D unresolved. CDR3 length equals 15 residues. Per germline, CDR1 MGHRA and CDR2 YSYEKL. Trimming pared 0 bases from V and 3 bases from J, leaving 12 bases between. For the CDR3, the DNA is TGCGCCAGCAGCCAAGATCAGTACAATTACTACGAGCAGTACTTC. Residues: CASSQDQYNYYEQYF.

The chain carries TRBV6-1 and TRBJ2-7; TRBD1 matches 10 bases. The germline V gene encodes CDR1 MNHNS and CDR2 SASEGT. The length of the CDR3 is 15 residues. J lost 2 bases, V lost 1 base, and 2 bases had no gene match. The DNA of the CDR3 is TGTGCCAGCAGTGAAGAGGGGACAGGGGCCTACGAGCAGTACTTC. As protein: CASSEEGTGAYEQYF.

This clone came up many times. This sequence joins TRBV9 and TRBJ2-3; 12 nucleotides align to TRBD2. CDR3 length equals 17 residues. V lost 0 bases, J lost 2 bases, and 4 bases stayed unmatched. CDR1 is SGDLS and CDR2 is YYNGEE in the germline V gene. In DNA form, the CDR3 reads TGTGCCAGCAGCGTAGCCGGACTAGCGGGGCCCACAGATACGCAGTATTTT. It specifies CASSVAGLAGPTDTQYF. Filled out from reference TRBV9 and TRBJ2-3, the complete variable domain reads DSGVTQTPKHLITATGQRVTLRCSPRSGDLSVYWYQQSLDQGLQFLIQYYNGEERAKGNILERFSAQQFPDLHSELNLSSLELGDSALYFCASSVAGLAGPTDTQYFGPGTRLTVL.

The chain carries TRBV14 and TRBJ2-3; D is unresolved. V lost 2 bases to trimming and J lost 10 bases, with 19 bases between them. The CDR3 is 15 amino acids. From germline, CDR1 is SGHDN and CDR2 FVKESK. CDR3 sequence reads: CASSQQVHPAGSQYF. The CDR3 DNA follows: TGTGCCAGCAGCCAACAGGTGCACCCCGCAGGTTCGCAGTATTTT.

J is TRBJ2-7 and V is TRBV5-1; TRBD2 matches at 7 bases. After removal of 0 bases from V and 3 bases from J, the junction contained 6 bases not matched to a gene. Germline CDR1 and CDR2: SGHRS and YFSETQ. This CDR3 is 15 amino acids long. The CDR3 here is CASSLEPSGYYEQYF. CDR3 in DNA: TGCGCCAGCAGCTTGGAGCCTAGCGGATACTACGAGCAGTACTTC. Combining the CDR3 with reference TRBV5-1 and TRBJ2-7 gives the whole variable domain KAGVTQTPRYLIKTRGQQVTLSCSPISGHRSVSWYQQTPGQGLQFLFEYFSETQRNKGNFPGRFSGRQFSNSRSEMNVSTLELGDSALYLCASSLEPSGYYEQYFGPGTRLTVT.

The genes are TRBV27 and TRBJ2-7, with D possibly TRBD1 on 5 matching bases. The CDR3 is 14 residues long. V lost 3 bases, J lost 1 base, and 10 bases lay in between. Germline loops: CDR1 MNHEY, CDR2 SMNVEV (reference sequence). CDR3 sequence (DNA): TGTGCCAGCAGTTTGCAGGGAAGGTCCTACGAGCAGTACTTC. Its translation: CASSLQGRSYEQYF.

The rearrangement links TRBV11-2 to TRBJ2-5; D perhaps matches TRBD1 (6 bases). In germline, CDR1 is SGHAT, CDR2 FQNNGV. The CDR3 spans 14 residues. V was trimmed by 1 base and J by 2 bases, leaving 8 bases between them. CDR3 in amino acids: CASSLATGQETQYF. CDR3 in DNA: TGTGCCAGCAGCTTAGCGACAGGTCAAGAGACCCAGTACTTC.

J is TRBJ2-1 and V is TRBV6-5, with D unresolved. Deletions cut 2 bases from V and 10 bases from J, with 12 bases between. Per the germline V gene, CDR1 is MNHEY and CDR2 is SVGAGI. The CDR3 totals 13 residues. The CDR3 region has the DNA TGTGCCAGCAGTTACGGCACTCTTTTGGAGCAGTTCTTC. Protein sequence: CASSYGTLLEQFF.

This clone was seen once. The chain has TRBV6-5 and TRBJ1-1; D not resolved. Germline loops: CDR1 MNHEY, CDR2 SVGAGI. There are 15 residues in the CDR3. Between the trimmed V and J ends, which lost 2 bases and 6 bases, there was a span of 16 bases. CDR3 in amino acids: CASSYNVGLRAEAFF. CDR3 bases: TGTGCCAGCAGTTACAATGTGGGTCTGCGGGCTGAAGCTTTCTTT.

Note on this clone: It may be a read error: a sequence one base away is much more abundant. The V gene is TRBV7-9, the J gene TRBJ2-3, with TRBD2 matching 11 bases. Germline V lookup: CDR1 SEHNR, CDR2 FQNEAQ (reference sequence). Trimming at V came to 5 bases and at J to 4 bases, leaving 2 bases not matched to a gene. The CDR3 totals 14 residues. The CDR3 sequence: CASSLGLAADTQYF. As DNA, the CDR3 is TGTGCCAGCAGCCTGGGACTAGCGGCAGATACGCAGTATTTT. The full variable domain, completed using reference TRBV7-9 and TRBJ2-3, is DTGVSQNPRHKITKRGQNVTFRCDPISEHNRLYWYRQTLGQGPEFLTYFQNEAQLEKSRLLSDRFSAERPKGSFSTLEIQRTEQGDSAMYLCASSLGLAADTQYFGPGTRLTVL.

The V call is TRBV9, the J call TRBJ2-1; D gene uncertain. The CDR3 totals 14 residues. V was pared by 0 bases and J by 6 bases, with 10 bases between. CDR1 SGDLS and CDR2 YYNGEE come from the germline V gene. For the CDR3, the DNA is TGTGCCAGCAGCGTAGGAGAGGAGAGCAATGAGCAGTTCTTC. Encoded protein: CASSVGEESNEQFF.

This chain uses TRBV4-3 with TRBJ1-5, with 10 bases fitting TRBD1. CDR1 and CDR2 (germline): LGHNA, YSLEER. The V gene end was trimmed by 5 bases and the J gene end by 9 bases; junction bases not matched to a gene: 19. The CDR3 is 18 amino acids. CDR3 loop: CASSEDRGTQPLGLPQHF. The DNA for the CDR3 is TGCGCCAGCAGCGAGGACAGGGGGACTCAACCTCTCGGATTGCCCCAGCATTTT.

CDR3 DNA: TGTGCCAGCAGTCGAACCGGGACAGTGGGGCTCGAGCAGTACTTC. Its translation is CASSRTGTVGLEQYF. The chain links TRBV28 to TRBJ2-7, with TRBD1 identical over 7 bases. V shed 5 bases, J shed 6 bases, and the junction held 13 bases outside the gene matches. The CDR3 spans 15 residues. Germline CDR1 is MDHEN and CDR2 is SYDVKM.